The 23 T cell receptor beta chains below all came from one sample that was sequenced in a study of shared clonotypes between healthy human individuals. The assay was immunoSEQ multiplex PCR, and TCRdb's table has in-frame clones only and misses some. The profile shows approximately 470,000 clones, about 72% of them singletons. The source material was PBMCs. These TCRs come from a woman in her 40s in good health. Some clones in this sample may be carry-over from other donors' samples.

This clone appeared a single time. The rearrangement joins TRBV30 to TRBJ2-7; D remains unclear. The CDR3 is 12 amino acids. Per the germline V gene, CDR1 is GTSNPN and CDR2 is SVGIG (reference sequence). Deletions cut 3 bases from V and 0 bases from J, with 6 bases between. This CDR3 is CAWSLSSYEQYF. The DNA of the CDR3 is TGTGCCTGGAGCTTGAGCTCCTACGAGCAGTACTTC.

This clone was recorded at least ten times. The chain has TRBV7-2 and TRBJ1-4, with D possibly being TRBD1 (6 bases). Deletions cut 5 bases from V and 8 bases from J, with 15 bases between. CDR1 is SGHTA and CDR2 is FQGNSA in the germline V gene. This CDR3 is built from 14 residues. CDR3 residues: CASSRTGQREKLFF. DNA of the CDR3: TGTGCCAGCAGCCGAACAGGACAGCGGGAAAAACTGTTTTTT.

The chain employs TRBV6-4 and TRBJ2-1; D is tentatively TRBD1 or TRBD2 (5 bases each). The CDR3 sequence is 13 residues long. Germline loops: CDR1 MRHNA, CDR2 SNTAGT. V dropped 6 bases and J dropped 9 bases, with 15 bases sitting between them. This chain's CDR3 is CASSEGTTSEQFF. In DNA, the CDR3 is TGTGCCAGCAGCGAAGGGACCACCAGTGAGCAGTTCTTC.

The CDR3 is CASSRDFASNIQYF. CDR3 DNA sequence: TGTGCCAGCAGTCGGGACTTCGCATCAAACATTCAGTACTTC. V is TRBV27 and J is TRBJ2-4; a weak D match, TRBD2 (6 bases). The CDR3 spans 14 residues. Germline V lookup: CDR1 MNHEY, CDR2 SMNVEV (reference sequence). The V end was cut by 5 bases, the J end by 6 bases, with 14 bases between.

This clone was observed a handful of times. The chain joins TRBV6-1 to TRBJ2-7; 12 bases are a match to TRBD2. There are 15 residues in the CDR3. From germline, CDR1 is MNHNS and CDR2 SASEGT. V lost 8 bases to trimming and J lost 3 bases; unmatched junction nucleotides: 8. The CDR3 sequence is CASGILAGGRYEQYF. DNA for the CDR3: TGTGCCAGCGGAATACTAGCGGGAGGCCGCTACGAGCAGTACTTC.

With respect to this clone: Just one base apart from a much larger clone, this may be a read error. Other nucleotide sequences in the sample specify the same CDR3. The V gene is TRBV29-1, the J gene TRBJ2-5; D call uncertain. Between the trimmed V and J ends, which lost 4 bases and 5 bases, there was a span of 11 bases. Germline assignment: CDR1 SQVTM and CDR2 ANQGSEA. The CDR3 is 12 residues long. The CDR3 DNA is TGCAGCGTTGTGGTGGTAGGGGAGACCCAGTACTTC. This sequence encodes CSVVVVGETQYF.

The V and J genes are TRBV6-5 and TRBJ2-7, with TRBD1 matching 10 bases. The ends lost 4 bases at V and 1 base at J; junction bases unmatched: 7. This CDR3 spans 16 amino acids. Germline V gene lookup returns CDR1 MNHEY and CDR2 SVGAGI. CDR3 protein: CASSLHGTGASYEQYF. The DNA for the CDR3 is TGTGCCAGCAGTTTACACGGGACAGGGGCGTCCTACGAGCAGTACTTC.

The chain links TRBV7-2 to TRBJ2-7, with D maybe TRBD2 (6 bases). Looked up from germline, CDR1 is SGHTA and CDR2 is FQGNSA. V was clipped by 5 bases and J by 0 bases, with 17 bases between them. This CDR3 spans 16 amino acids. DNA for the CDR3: TGTGCCAGCAGCCTTAGCGGCGGTTCAGTCTCCTACGAGCAGTACTTC. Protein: CASSLSGGSVSYEQYF.

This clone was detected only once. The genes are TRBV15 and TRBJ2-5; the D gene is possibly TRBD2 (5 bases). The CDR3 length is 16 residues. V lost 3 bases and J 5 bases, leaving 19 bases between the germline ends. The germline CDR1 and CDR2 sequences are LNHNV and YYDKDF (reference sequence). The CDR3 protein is CATSSAWPGMGETQYF. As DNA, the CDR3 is TGTGCCACCAGCAGTGCGTGGCCGGGGATGGGCGAGACCCAGTACTTC.

DNA for the CDR3: TGTGCCAGCTCAAACTGGGACAGGGAAGTAGGAGAGACCCAGTACTTC. Its protein is CASSNWDREVGETQYF. The rearrangement joins TRBV18 to TRBJ2-5, with 9 bases identical to TRBD1. Germline trimming cut 5 bases from V and 4 bases from J; bases unmatched to any gene: 11. Germline CDR1 reads KGHSH; CDR2 reads LQKENI. This CDR3 has 16 residues.

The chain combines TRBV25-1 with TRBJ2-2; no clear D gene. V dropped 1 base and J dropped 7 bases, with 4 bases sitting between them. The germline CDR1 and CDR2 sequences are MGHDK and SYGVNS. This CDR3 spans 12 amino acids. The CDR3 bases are TGTGCCAGCAGTGAATGGCTCGGGGAGCTGTTTTTT. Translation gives CASSEWLGELFF.

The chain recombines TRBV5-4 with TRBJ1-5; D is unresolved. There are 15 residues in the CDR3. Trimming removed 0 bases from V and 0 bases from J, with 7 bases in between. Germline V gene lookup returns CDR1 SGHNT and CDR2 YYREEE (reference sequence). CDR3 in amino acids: CASSLDPVSNQPQHF. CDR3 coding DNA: TGTGCCAGCAGCTTGGATCCAGTTAGCAATCAGCCCCAGCATTTT.

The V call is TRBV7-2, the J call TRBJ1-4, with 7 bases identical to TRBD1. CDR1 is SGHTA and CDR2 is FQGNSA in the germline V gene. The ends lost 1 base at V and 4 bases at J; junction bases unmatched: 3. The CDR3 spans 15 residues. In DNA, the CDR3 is TGTGCCAGCAGCTTAGGAGGGACAGTTAATGAAAAACTGTTTTTT. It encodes CASSLGGTVNEKLFF. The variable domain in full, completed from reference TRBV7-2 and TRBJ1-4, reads GAGVSQSPSNKVTEKGKDVELRCDPISGHTALYWYRQSLGQGLEFLIYFQGNSAPDKSGLPSDRFSAERTGGSVSTLTIQRTQQEDSAVYLCASSLGGTVNEKLFFGSGTQLSVL.

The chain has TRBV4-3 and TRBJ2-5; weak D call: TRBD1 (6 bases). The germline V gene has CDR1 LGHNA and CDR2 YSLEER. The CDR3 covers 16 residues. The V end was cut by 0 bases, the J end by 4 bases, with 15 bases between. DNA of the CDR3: TGCGCCAGCAGCCAAGATGCTGTAGGGGGACGAGAGACCCAGTACTTC. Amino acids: CASSQDAVGGRETQYF.

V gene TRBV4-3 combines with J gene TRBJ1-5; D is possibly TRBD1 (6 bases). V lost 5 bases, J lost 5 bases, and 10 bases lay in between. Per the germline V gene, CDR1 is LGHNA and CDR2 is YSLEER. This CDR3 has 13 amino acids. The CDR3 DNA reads TGCGCCAGCAGCTATGACAGGTATCAGCCCCAGCATTTT. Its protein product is CASSYDRYQPQHF.

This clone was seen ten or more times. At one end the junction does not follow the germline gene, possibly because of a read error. CDR3 sequence reads: CASSQSRYETQYF. The CDR3 coding sequence is TGCGCCAGCAGTCAGTCTAGATACGAGACCCAGTACTTC. The chain combines TRBV10-1 with TRBJ2-5; D unclear. This CDR3 comprises 13 residues. Germline CDR1 WNHNN, CDR2 SYGVQD (reference sequence).

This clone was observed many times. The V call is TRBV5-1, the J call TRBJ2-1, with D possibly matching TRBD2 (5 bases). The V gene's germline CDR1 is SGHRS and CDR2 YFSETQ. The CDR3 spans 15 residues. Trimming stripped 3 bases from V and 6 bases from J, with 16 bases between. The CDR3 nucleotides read TGCGCCAGCAGCTCAGGACTCCCCTCGACCAATGAGCAGTTCTTC. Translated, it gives CASSSGLPSTNEQFF. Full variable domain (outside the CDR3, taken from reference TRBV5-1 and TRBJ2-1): KAGVTQTPRYLIKTRGQQVTLSCSPISGHRSVSWYQQTPGQGLQFLFEYFSETQRNKGNFPGRFSGRQFSNSRSEMNVSTLELGDSALYLCASSSGLPSTNEQFFGPGTRLTVL.

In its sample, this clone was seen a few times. The CDR3 DNA reads as TGTGCCAGCAGCTTGTTCAAAGCTGATGGCTACACCTTC. Protein sequence: CASSLFKADGYTF. The genes are TRBV7-9 and TRBJ1-2, with unresolved D. V lost 3 bases, J lost 6 bases, and 11 bases lay in between. Per the germline V gene, CDR1 is SEHNR and CDR2 is FQNEAQ (reference sequence). The CDR3 is 13 residues long.

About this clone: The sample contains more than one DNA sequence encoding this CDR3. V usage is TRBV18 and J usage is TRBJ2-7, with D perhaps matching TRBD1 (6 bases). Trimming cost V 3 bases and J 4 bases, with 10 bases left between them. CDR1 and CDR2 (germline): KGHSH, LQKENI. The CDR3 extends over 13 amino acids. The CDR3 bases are TGTGCCAGCTCACCCCGGGACATATACGAGCAGTACTTC. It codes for CASSPRDIYEQYF. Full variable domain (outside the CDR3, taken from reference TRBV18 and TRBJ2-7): NAGVMQNPRHLVRRRGQEARLRCSPMKGHSHVYWYRQLPEEGLKFMVYLQKENIIDESGMPKERFSAEFPKEGPSILRIQQVVRGDSAAYFCASSPRDIYEQYFGPGTRLTVT.

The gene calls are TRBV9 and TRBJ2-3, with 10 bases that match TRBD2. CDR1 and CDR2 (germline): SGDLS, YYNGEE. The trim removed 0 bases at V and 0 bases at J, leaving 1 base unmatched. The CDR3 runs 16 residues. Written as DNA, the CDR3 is TGTGCCAGCAGCGTAGAAGCGGGAGGGAGCACAGATACGCAGTATTTT. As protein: CASSVEAGGSTDTQYF.

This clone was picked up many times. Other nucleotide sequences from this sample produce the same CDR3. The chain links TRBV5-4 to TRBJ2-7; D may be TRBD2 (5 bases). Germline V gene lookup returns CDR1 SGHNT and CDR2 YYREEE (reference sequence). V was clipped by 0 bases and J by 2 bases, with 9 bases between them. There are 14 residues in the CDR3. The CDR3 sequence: CASSLGADTYEQYF. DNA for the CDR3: TGTGCCAGCAGCTTGGGAGCGGATACCTACGAGCAGTACTTC.

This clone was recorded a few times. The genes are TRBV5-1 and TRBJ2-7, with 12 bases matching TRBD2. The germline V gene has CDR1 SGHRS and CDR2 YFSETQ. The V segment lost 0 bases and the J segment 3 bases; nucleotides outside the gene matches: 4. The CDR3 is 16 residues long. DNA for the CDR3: TGCGCCAGCAGCTTGGCTAGGACTAGCGGGAACTACGAGCAGTACTTC. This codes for CASSLARTSGNYEQYF.

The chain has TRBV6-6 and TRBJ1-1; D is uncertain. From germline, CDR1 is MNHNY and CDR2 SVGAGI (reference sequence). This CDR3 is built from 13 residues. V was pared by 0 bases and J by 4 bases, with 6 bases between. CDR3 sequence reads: CASSYSMATEAFF. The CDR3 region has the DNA TGTGCCAGCAGTTACTCGATGGCCACTGAAGCTTTCTTT.